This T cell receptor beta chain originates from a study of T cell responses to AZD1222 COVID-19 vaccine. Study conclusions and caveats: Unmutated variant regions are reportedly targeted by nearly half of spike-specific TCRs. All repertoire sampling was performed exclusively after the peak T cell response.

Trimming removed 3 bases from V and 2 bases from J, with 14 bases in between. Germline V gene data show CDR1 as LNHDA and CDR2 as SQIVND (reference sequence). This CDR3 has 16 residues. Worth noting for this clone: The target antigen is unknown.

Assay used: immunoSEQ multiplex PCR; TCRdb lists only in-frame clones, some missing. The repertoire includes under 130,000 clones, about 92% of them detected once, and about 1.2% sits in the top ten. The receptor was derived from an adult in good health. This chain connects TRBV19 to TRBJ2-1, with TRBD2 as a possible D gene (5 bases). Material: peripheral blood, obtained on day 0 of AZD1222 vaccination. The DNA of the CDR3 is TGTGCCAGTAGTATCGCGGGCGGGCCCCCCTACAATGAGCAGTTCTTC. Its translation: CASSIAGGPPYNEQFF.